Many counts were recorded for the clone carrying this TCR beta chain. The antigen is not known. Since the library was made to target alpha chains, this beta chain is a stray read and its abundance is not meaningful. The data were taken from a study of spatial heterogeneity in lung cancer. General observations from the study: The study found that expanded intratumoral alpha and beta TCR counts tracked tumor mutation counts.

V lost 4 bases and J 0 bases, leaving 7 bases between the germline ends. Germline V gives CDR1 SGHDT, CDR2 YYEEEE. The CDR3 is made up of 13 amino acids. TCRdb ran MiXCR on the 5' RACE reads and lists one entry per CDR3 protein. The sample lists fewer than 15,000 distinct CDR3 sequences, 5.6% occurring once. Time point defined: sample taken at primary tumor resection. This sample comprised lung tumor tissue, obtained at surgery. The gene calls are TRBV5-6 and TRBJ1-1; D not resolved. This sequence was found in a female donor with early-stage non-small cell lung cancer. The CDR3 sequence: CASSQTLNTEAFF. The CDR3 nucleotides are TGTGCCAGCAGCCAGACACTGAACACTGAAGCTTTCTTT.